This T cell receptor beta chain was found in a study of T cells expressing NK-cell markers. This CDR3 region has 17 residues. The germline gives CDR1 MNHEY, CDR2 SVGAGI. TCRdb reprocessed the 5' RACE reads and reports one entry per CDR3 protein, with no DNA. The sample table sets out over 100,000 distinct CDR3 sequences. The source material was blood T cells: a sorted CD56 or NKG2C T cell subset, CD4+ or CD8+ T cells, or bulk PBMC T cells (not recorded which). This clonotype was sampled from a woman between 18 and 75 years old in good health. The V and J genes are TRBV6-5 and TRBJ2-7. The CDR3 here is CASSYDLLAGTTYEQYF.